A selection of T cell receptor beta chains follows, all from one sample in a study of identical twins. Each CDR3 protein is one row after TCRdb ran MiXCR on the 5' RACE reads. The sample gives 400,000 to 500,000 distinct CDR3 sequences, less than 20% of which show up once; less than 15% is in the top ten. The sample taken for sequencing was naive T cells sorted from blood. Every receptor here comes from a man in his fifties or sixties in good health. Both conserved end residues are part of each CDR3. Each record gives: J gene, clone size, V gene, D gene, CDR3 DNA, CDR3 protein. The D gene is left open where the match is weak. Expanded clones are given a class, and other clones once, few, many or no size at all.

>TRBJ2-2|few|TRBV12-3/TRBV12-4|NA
TGTGCCAGCAGACACTCGGAACGTTCGAACACCGGGGAGCTGTTTTTT
CASRHSERSNTGELFF
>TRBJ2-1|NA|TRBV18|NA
TGTGCCAGCTCACTTTTCGCGCAGGGGCTAACGAGCTCCTACAATGAGCAGTTCTTC
CASSLFAQGLTSSYNEQFF
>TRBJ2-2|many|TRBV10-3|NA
TGTGCCTCCCAGGGTCTACCGGGAACTATGAACACCGGGGAGCTGTTTTTT
CASQGLPGTMNTGELFF
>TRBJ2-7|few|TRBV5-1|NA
TGCGCCAGCAGCTTGGCCTGGGAGATAGACGAGCAGTACTTC
CASSLAWEIDEQYF
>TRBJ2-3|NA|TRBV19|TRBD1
TGTGCCAGTAGTATTCAGGGGGCGACAGATACGCAGTATTTT
CASSIQGATDTQYF
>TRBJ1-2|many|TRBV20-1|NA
TGCAGTGCTAGAGATGTTGCCCCGGACAAGTATGGCTACACCTTC
CSARDVAPDKYGYTF
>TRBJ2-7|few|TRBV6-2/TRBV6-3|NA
TGTGCCAGCAGTTACACTTTCTACGAGCAGTACTTC
CASSYTFYEQYF
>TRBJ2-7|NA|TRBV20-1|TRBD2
TGCAGTGCTATCACTCCCGGGACTAGCGGGGTAGTGTCCTACGAGCAGTACTTC
CSAITPGTSGVVSYEQYF
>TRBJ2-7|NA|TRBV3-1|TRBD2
TGTGCCAGCAGCCAAGCGCGGGAGGGGGTGGGTTACGAGCAGTACTTC
CASSQAREGVGYEQYF
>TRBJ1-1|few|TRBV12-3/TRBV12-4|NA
TGTGCCAGCAGTTTAGCCCTAGGGGCTGAAGCTTTCTTT
CASSLALGAEAFF
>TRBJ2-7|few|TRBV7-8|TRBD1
TGTGCCAGCAGCTTAGGCGTTCACAGGGGGCGAGTAGGATACGAGCAGTACTTC
CASSLGVHRGRVGYEQYF
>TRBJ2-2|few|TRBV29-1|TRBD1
TGCAGCGTCCTGGGACAGGGAGCAACCGGGGAGCTGTTTTTT
CSVLGQGATGELFF
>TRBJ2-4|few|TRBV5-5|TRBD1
TGTGCCAGCAGTCGACTCGGGACAGGCGATGAGATTCAGTACTTC
CASSRLGTGDEIQYF
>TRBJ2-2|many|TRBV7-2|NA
TGTGCCAGCAGCTTAGCCTTCGGGCTATCCTCCGGCACCGGGGAGCTGTTTTTT
CASSLAFGLSSGTGELFF
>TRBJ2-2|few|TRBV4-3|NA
TGCGCCAGCAGCCAAGATATGCAGGCCGGGGAGCTGTTTTTT
CASSQDMQAGELFF
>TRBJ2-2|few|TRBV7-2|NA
TGTGCCAGCAGCCAACGAGCGGGTGTGGGGGAGCTGTTTTTT
CASSQRAGVGELFF
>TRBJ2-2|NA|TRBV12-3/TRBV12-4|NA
TGTGCCAGCAGGAACAGTGAGAACACCGGGGAGCTGTTTTTT
CASRNSENTGELFF
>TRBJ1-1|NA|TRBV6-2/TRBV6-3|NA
TGTGCCAGCCGCCCCGGCAATACCATGAACACTGAAGCTTTCTTT
CASRPGNTMNTEAFF
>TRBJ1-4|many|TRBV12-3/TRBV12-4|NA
TGTGCCAGCAGCGATAGACCTCTCGATGAAAAACTGTTTTTT
CASSDRPLDEKLFF
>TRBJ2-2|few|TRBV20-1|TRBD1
TGCAGTGCTCCCCGACAGGGGCGCGGGGAGCTGTTTTTT
CSAPRQGRGELFF
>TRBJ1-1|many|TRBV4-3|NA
TGCGCCAGCAGCCAAGATCTGGGGCGGGACACTGAAGCTTTCTTT
CASSQDLGRDTEAFF
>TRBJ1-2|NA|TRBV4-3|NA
TGCGCCAGCAGCCAGCAAGAAGGGGGTGGCTACACCTTC
CASSQQEGGGYTF
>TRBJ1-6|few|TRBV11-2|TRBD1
TGTGCCAGCAGCTCGGACAGGGTCGGCCATAATTCACCCCTCCACTTT
CASSSDRVGHNSPLHF
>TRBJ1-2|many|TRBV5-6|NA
TGTGCCAGCAGCTCACAGGGCTATGGCTACACCTTC
CASSSQGYGYTF
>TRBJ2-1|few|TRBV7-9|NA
TGTGCCAGCAGCATCGCGGGAAGCTCCTACAATGAGCAGTTCTTC
CASSIAGSSYNEQFF
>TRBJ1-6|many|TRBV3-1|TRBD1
TGTGCCAGCAGCCTAGCGACAGGGTATAATTCACCCCTCCACTTT
CASSLATGYNSPLHF
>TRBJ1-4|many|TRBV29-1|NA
TGCAGCGTGTGGAATCATGAAAAACTGTTTTTT
CSVWNHEKLFF
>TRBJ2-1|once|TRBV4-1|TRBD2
TGCGCCAGCAGCCAAGTCGCCCCTCAGACTAGCAACTCCTACAATGAGCAGTTCTTC
CASSQVAPQTSNSYNEQFF
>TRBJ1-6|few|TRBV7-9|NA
TGTGCCAGCAGCTTAGGACCGGGGCCGAATTCACCCCTCCACTTT
CASSLGPGPNSPLHF